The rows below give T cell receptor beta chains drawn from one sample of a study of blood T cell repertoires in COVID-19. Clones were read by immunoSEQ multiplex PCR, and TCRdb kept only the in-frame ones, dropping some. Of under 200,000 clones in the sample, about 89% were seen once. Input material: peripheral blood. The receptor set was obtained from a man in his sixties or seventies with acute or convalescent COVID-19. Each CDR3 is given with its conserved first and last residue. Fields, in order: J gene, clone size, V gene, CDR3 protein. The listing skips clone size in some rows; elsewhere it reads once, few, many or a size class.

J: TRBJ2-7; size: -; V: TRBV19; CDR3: CASSIDRDEQYF
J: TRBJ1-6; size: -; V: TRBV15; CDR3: CATSTLPTGMGSPLHF
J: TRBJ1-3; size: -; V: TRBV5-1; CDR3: CASSLDIGNTIYF
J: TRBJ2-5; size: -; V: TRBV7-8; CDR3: CASSWGRGAGEETQYF
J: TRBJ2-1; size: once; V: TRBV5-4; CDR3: CASSWGTLTRKRGQFF
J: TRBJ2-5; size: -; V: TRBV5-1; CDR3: CASSLGTSGGVETQYF
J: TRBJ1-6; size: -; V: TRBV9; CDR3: CASSAGGGQYNSPLHF
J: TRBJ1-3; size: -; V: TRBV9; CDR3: CASSGQGFFGNTIYF
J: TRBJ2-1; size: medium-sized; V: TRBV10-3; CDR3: CAISEPTGIPYNEQFF
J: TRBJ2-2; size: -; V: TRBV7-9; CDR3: CASSLTGDGELFF
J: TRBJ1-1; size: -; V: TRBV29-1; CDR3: CSVGRQGRKTFF
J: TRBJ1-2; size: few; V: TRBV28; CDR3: CASSTGGVNYGYTF
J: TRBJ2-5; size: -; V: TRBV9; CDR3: CASHPGDAQETQYF
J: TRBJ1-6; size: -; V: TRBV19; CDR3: CASKDRDNGISPLHF
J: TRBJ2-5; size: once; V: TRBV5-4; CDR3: CASSLETSGGAEETQYF
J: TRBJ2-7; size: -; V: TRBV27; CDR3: CASSLGQGRNEQYF
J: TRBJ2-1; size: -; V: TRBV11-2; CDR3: CASSAVLAPPYNEQFF
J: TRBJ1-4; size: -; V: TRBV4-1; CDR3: CASSQRTGVGEKLFF
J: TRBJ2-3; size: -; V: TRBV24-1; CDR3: CATSDLSDLSDTQYF
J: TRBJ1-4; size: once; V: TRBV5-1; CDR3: CASSLGTGGATNEKLFF
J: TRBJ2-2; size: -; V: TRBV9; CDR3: CASSATVNTGELFF